The rows below give T cell receptor beta chains drawn from one sample of a study of tumor T cells in aggressive B-cell lymphoma. Clones were sequenced by immunoSEQ multiplex PCR, and TCRdb holds only the in-frame ones, with some missing. The sample yields around 1,700 clones, about nine tenths seen once. The material sequenced was tumor tissue. The source of these receptors is an adult with diffuse large B cell lymphoma. Both conserved end residues are part of each CDR3. D genes are given only for firm matches.

>TRBD2|TRBV10-2|TRBJ2-7
TGCGCCAGCAGTGAGCCCCGGACTAGCGGGAGAATTTACGAGCAGTACTTC
CASSEPRTSGRIYEQYF
>.|TRBV7-9|TRBJ1-1
TGTGCCAGCAGCTTCCTGCCAGGGGAGAACACTGAAGCTTTCTTT
CASSFLPGENTEAFF
>.|TRBV5-1|TRBJ1-1
TGCGCCAGCAGCTTGGTTGGAGGAACGAACACTGAAGCTTTCTTT
CASSLVGGTNTEAFF
>.|TRBV9|TRBJ1-2
TGTGCCAGCAGCACGGGGGGGGACTTCGGTGGGTATGGCTACACCTTC
CASSTGGDFGGYGYTF
>TRBD1|TRBV27|TRBJ2-7
TGTGCCAGCAGTTTGGCGGGACAGGGGGCTTACGAGCAGTACTTC
CASSLAGQGAYEQYF
>.|TRBV5-1|TRBJ1-1
TGCGCCAGCAGCTTGGAAGTGGCCACTGAAGCTTTCTTT
CASSLEVATEAFF
>.|TRBV2|TRBJ1-3
TGTGCCAGCAATGTTGACAGGGGAAACACCATATATTTT
CASNVDRGNTIYF
>.|TRBV15|TRBJ1-2
TGTGCCACCAGCAGGGAGGACGGCCTGGGCTACACCTTC
CATSREDGLGYTF
>.|TRBV19|TRBJ1-5
TGTGCCAGTAGTCCCAGACATGGTTATAGCAATCAGCCCCAGCATTTT
CASSPRHGYSNQPQHF
>TRBD2|TRBV2|TRBJ2-1
TGTGCCAGCATCGGGACTAGCGGGGTTGATGAGCAGTTCTTC
CASIGTSGVDEQFF
>.|TRBV9|TRBJ2-7
TGTGCCAGCAGCGTAGATCTGGACCGGACGGACAGTCCTTCGGGGTCCTACGAGCAGTACTTC
CASSVDLDRTDSPSGSYEQYF
>TRBD1|TRBV9|TRBJ2-1
TGTGCCAGCAGCGTTGCAGGGGGCTGGCGCGATGAGCAGTTCTTC
CASSVAGGWRDEQFF
>TRBD1|TRBV9|TRBJ1-2
TGTGCCAGCAGCGCCCCGGGACAGGGGGCGTCTGGCTACACCTTC
CASSAPGQGASGYTF
>.|TRBV5-1|TRBJ1-1
TGCGCCAGCAGCTCAGGCGTAGGGGGCACTGAAGCTTTCTTT
CASSSGVGGTEAFF
>.|TRBV1|TRBJ2-5
TGCACCAGCAGCCACCCCCAAGCGCGTGGGACCCAGTACTTC
CTSSHPQARGTQYF
>.|TRBV9|TRBJ2-5
TGTGCCAGCAGCGTAGGGGATAGAGGGGAGACCCAGTACTTC
CASSVGDRGETQYF
>.|TRBV10-1|TRBJ2-1
TGCGCCAGCAGTGGGGGCCAAGGCGACAATGAGCAGTTCTTC
CASSGGQGDNEQFF
>.|TRBV7-9|TRBJ2-7
TGTGCCAGCAGCCCCGGACTGTTCTACGAGCAGTACTTC
CASSPGLFYEQYF
>.|TRBV18|TRBJ2-2
TGTGCCAGCTCCGACAGGCCCGGGGAGCTGTTTTTT
CASSDRPGELFF
>.|TRBV2|TRBJ2-1
TGTGCCAGCAGAATTTGGGGGGTGGATTACAATGAGCAGTTCTTC
CASRIWGVDYNEQFF
>.|TRBV18|TRBJ1-6
TGTGCCAGCTCACCGTCGCAGTTTGGCTCACCCCTCCACTTT
CASSPSQFGSPLHF
>.|TRBV5-1|TRBJ1-4
TGCGCCAGCAGCTTCGACAGTCTAAATGAAAAACTGTTTTTT
CASSFDSLNEKLFF
>.|TRBV9|TRBJ2-5
TGTGCCAGCAGCGTATTAAGCGGAGAGACCCAGTACTTC
CASSVLSGETQYF
>TRBD1|TRBV14|TRBJ2-7
TGTGCCAGCAGCCCGACAGGGGGGTCCTACGAGCAGTACTTC
CASSPTGGSYEQYF
>.|TRBV7-9|TRBJ2-1
TGTGCCAGCAGCTTATATAGCTACAATGAGCAGTTCTTC
CASSLYSYNEQFF
>TRBD2|TRBV6-5|TRBJ2-3
TGTGCCAGCAGTTCGACTAGCGGGGGCGCAGATACGCAGTATTTT
CASSSTSGGADTQYF